This entry is about one TCR beta chain. Its antigen is currently unknown. Other nucleotide sequences from this sample produce the same CDR3. V was trimmed by 1 base and J by 6 bases, leaving 7 bases between them. The CDR3 contains 13 residues. The germline gives CDR1 MNHNS, CDR2 SASEGT. The study separated CD4+ cells into CD45RA+ naive and CD45RA-negative memory subsets. Here immunoSEQ multiplex PCR was the method, and the copy in TCRdb shows in-frame clones only, minus some. The table records some 1 million clones, about 74% of them present only once. The data belong to a study of shared clonotypes between healthy human individuals. General observations from the study: In this cohort, only blood was sampled, and tissue repertoires likely differ. The expectation was that sequencing depth would affect clonotype sharing among donors.

Input material: memory CD4+ T cells sorted from blood. Subset noted: CD45RA-negative fraction. The receptor's source is a man aged 18 to 29 in good health. This rearrangement joins TRBV6-1 to TRBJ1-5, with D maybe TRBD1 (6 bases). This CDR3 reads CASSEDRAQPQHF. CDR3 DNA: TGTGCCAGCAGTGAAGACAGGGCTCAGCCCCAGCATTTT.